Here is one T cell receptor (beta chain) with its context. This specimen comes from a study of control samples from healthy donors and cancer patients. TCRdb keeps only in-frame clones here, not all; method: immunoSEQ multiplex PCR. The table shows around 30,000 clones, with approximately 90% occurring only once. Sample: PBMCs. The origin of this receptor is a woman in her thirties or forties with lung cancer.

CDR3 coding DNA: TGTGCCAGCAGCTGGGGACCGGATTCTAATTCACCCCTCCACTTT. This gives the protein CASSWGPDSNSPLHF. The chain couples TRBV5-6 to TRBJ1-6; maybe TRBD1 (5 bases). Germline V gene lookup returns CDR1 SGHDT and CDR2 YYEEEE. This CDR3 has 15 residues. The V gene lost 3 bases and the J gene lost 6 bases, with 13 bases spanning the gap.